Following are 17 T cell receptor beta chains from one sample sequenced in a study of blood T cells in healthy people across ages. Alongside a J-beta primer mix, a sample-barcoded 5' primer served in a second PCR lasting roughly 6 to 12 cycles. MiXCR, run by TCRdb on the 5' RACE reads, gives a single entry per CDR3 protein. The sample includes approximately 940,000 distinct CDR3 sequences, 45% to 50% of them seen just once. Specimen: blood. Source of these receptors: a young man in good health.

The chain has TRBV7-2 and TRBJ1-2; D not certain. Germline V gene sequence: CDR1 SGHTA, CDR2 FQGNSA. This CDR3 is built from 11 residues. Trimming pared 8 bases from V and 10 bases from J, leaving 14 bases between. As DNA, the CDR3 is TGTGCCAGCGGCCACGAGGGTGACTACACCTTC. It encodes CASGHEGDYTF.

The rearrangement links TRBV5-1 to TRBJ2-1; TRBD1 matches 9 bases. The germline V gene encodes CDR1 SGHRS and CDR2 YFSETQ. The CDR3 is 16 residues long. The J segment lost 4 bases and the V segment lost 7 bases, leaving 12 bases of the junction unmatched. Here the CDR3 reads CASCSARGQGYNEQFF. CDR3 coding DNA: TGCGCCAGCTGCTCCGCCAGGGGACAGGGATACAATGAGCAGTTCTTC.

The J gene is TRBJ1-2, the V gene TRBV6-1; unclear D gene. Trimming shortened V by 8 bases and J by 3 bases, and 16 bases separated the two germline ends. The CDR3 is 14 amino acids. Germline V gene lookup returns CDR1 MNHNS and CDR2 SASEGT. The CDR3 here is CASYFQEADYGYTF. The CDR3 bases are TGTGCCAGCTACTTCCAGGAGGCAGACTATGGCTACACCTTC.

The chain joins TRBV6-2 or TRBV6-3 to TRBJ2-3; unclear D gene. The germline V gene encodes CDR1 MNHEY and CDR2 SVGEGT. V lost 7 bases and J 8 bases, leaving 10 bases between the germline ends. The CDR3 consists of 11 residues. This CDR3 reads CASTLDATQYF. The CDR3 DNA reads as TGTGCCAGCACCTTGGATGCTACGCAGTATTTT.

This clonotype has only a few counts. J is TRBJ2-5 and V is TRBV12-3 or TRBV12-4, with 9 bases fitting TRBD2. CDR3 length: 15 residues. The ends lost 2 bases at V and 5 bases at J; junction bases unmatched: 6. For the CDR3, the DNA is TGTGCCAGCAGTTTAACAGCTAGCGGGGTGGAGACCCAGTACTTC. It specifies CASSLTASGVETQYF.

The chain combines TRBV4-2 with TRBJ1-2, with D maybe TRBD1 (6 bases). The V end was cut by 3 bases, the J end by 8 bases, with 19 bases between. Germline values: CDR1 LGHNA, CDR2 YNFKEQ. This CDR3 contains 15 residues. The DNA for the CDR3 is TGTGCCAGCAGCCAGAACAGGGTTGGTTTTTTAGGCTACACCTTC. Translation: CASSQNRVGFLGYTF.

The chain has TRBV14 and TRBJ1-1; D might be TRBD1 (6 bases). Trimming took 4 bases from V and 4 from J, leaving 13 bases between them. CDR3 length: 14 amino acids. CDR1 is SGHDN, CDR2 FVKESK, per germline. The CDR3 reads CASSPSGAITEAFF. The CDR3 region has the DNA TGTGCCAGCAGCCCCTCAGGGGCTATCACTGAAGCTTTCTTT.

The chain employs TRBV20-1 and TRBJ2-3; TRBD2 is a possible D gene (6 bases). Germline V CDR1 and CDR2: DFQATT, SNEGSKA (reference sequence). V was cut by 5 bases and J by 3 bases, with 15 bases left in between. The CDR3 has 14 residues. The CDR3 protein is CSAVLASITDTQYF. CDR3 nucleotides: TGCAGTGCTGTACTAGCATCTATAACAGATACGCAGTATTTT.

The V call is TRBV2, the J call TRBJ2-1; the match to TRBD1 covers 9 bases. The germline V gene has CDR1 SNHLY and CDR2 FYNNEI. The ends lost 4 bases at V and 4 bases at J; junction bases unmatched: 5. The CDR3 is 15 residues long. The chain's CDR3 is CASSGRQGVYNEQFF. In DNA form, the CDR3 reads TGTGCCAGCAGTGGGAGACAGGGGGTATACAATGAGCAGTTCTTC.

This chain joins TRBV7-2 and TRBJ1-2, with a weak D call TRBD1 (5 bases). V was shortened by 5 bases and J by 6 bases, with 16 bases between the two germline ends. The CDR3 has 14 amino acids. Per the germline V gene, CDR1 is SGHTA and CDR2 is FQGNSA. Written as DNA, the CDR3 is TGTGCCAGCAGCAAAGTTCAGGGTCGAGATGGCTACACCTTC. Its translation is CASSKVQGRDGYTF.

This clonotype was seen a handful of times. The rearrangement links TRBV20-1 to TRBJ2-1; 10 nucleotides align to TRBD2. The CDR3 runs 15 residues. Germline V gene sequence: CDR1 DFQATT, CDR2 SNEGSKA (reference sequence). V trimming: 6 bases; J trimming: 2 bases; junction bases outside the gene matches: 7. The CDR3 loop is CSAPVSGGAYNEQFF. CDR3 nucleotides: TGCAGTGCCCCGGTCAGCGGGGGGGCCTACAATGAGCAGTTCTTC.

This clonotype was counted a few times. V usage is TRBV4-1 and J usage is TRBJ2-3; the match to TRBD2 covers 10 bases. The CDR3 contains 17 residues. Germline values: CDR1 MGHRA, CDR2 YSYEKL. Unmatched junction bases numbered 4, after V lost 0 bases and J lost 1 base. The CDR3 nucleotides are TGCGCCAGCAGCCAAGACGACCTAGCGGGGGGCACAGATACGCAGTATTTT. Encoded protein: CASSQDDLAGGTDTQYF.

This sequence joins TRBV5-1 and TRBJ2-5, with 9 bases that match TRBD1. In germline, CDR1 is SGHRS, CDR2 YFSETQ. This CDR3 has 15 amino acids. Trimming at V came to 4 bases and at J to 5 bases, leaving 9 bases not matched to a gene. CDR3 coding DNA: TGCGCCAGCAGCCTAACGGGACAGGGTGTTGAGACCCAGTACTTC. Its protein is CASSLTGQGVETQYF.

The V call is TRBV6-5, the J call TRBJ1-4; unclear D gene. Germline CDR1 MNHEY, CDR2 SVGAGI. The CDR3 is made up of 16 amino acids. V was trimmed by 0 bases and J by 0 bases, leaving 8 bases between them. CDR3 DNA: TGTGCCAGCAGTTACTCGGGCCCAACAACTAATGAAAAACTGTTTTTT. This sequence encodes CASSYSGPTTNEKLFF.

The chain employs TRBV3-1 and TRBJ2-5, with 11 bases matching TRBD2. Trimming at V came to 4 bases and at J to 5 bases, leaving 12 bases not matched to a gene. CDR3 length equals 17 residues. Germline lookup yields CDR1 LGHDT and CDR2 YNNKEL (reference sequence). CDR3 bases: TGTGCCAGCAGCCCTACCACTTTAGCGGGGGGGCCTGAGACCCAGTACTTC. This sequence encodes CASSPTTLAGGPETQYF.

The chain couples TRBV5-1 to TRBJ2-1; 11 nucleotides line up with TRBD1. V gave up 4 bases and J gave up 4 bases; unmatched junction bases: 7. Germline V gives CDR1 SGHRS, CDR2 YFSETQ. The CDR3 sequence is 16 residues long. CDR3 nucleotide sequence: TGCGCCAGCAGCCCAGGGACAGGGGGAAAGTACAATGAGCAGTTCTTC. Translation: CASSPGTGGKYNEQFF. The full variable domain, completed using reference TRBV5-1 and TRBJ2-1, is KAGVTQTPRYLIKTRGQQVTLSCSPISGHRSVSWYQQTPGQGLQFLFEYFSETQRNKGNFPGRFSGRQFSNSRSEMNVSTLELGDSALYLCASSPGTGGKYNEQFFGPGTRLTVL.

V gene TRBV20-1 combines with J gene TRBJ2-2; D is unclear. The CDR3 is 11 amino acids. CDR1 is DFQATT, CDR2 SNEGSKA, per germline (reference sequence). The CDR3 loop is CRAGQAEELFF. The CDR3 DNA reads as TGCAGGGCCGGGCAGGCCGAGGAGCTGTTTTTT.